This note documents a single T cell receptor (beta chain) sequence. Its antigen is undetermined. Produced via immunoSEQ multiplex PCR; TCRdb's table is partial and in-frame only. The repertoire has more than 85,000 clones, around 92% of them found once; the top ten carry roughly 2.8%. The data were obtained in a study of siplizumab effects on memory and regulatory T cells. The V end lost 3 bases, the J end lost 2 bases, and 15 bases lay between the germline ends. This CDR3 region has 16 residues. The germline CDR1 and CDR2 sequences are KGHSH and LQKENI. General study points: Mapping to unstimulated subsets was achieved for only a minor fraction of alloreactive clones. Relative to controls at more than 25%, mappable alloreactive CD4+ clones exhibited a mean Treg-derived proportion of 68.8% with siplizumab. Siplizumab significantly reduced alloreactive sequences traceable to unstimulated CD4+ memory cells. In unstimulated cells, naive T cells appeared more diverse than memory T cells and seemed major alloresponse contributors.

The rearrangement uses TRBV18 and TRBJ2-3, with a weak D call TRBD2 (5 bases). Sequenced material: CD4+ T cells sorted from blood. The source is a human donor in good health. Some clones in this sample may be carry-over from other donors' samples. In nucleotides, the CDR3 is TGTGCCAGCTCACCCGGACGTCCGGACTTCACAGATACGCAGTATTTT. Its translation is CASSPGRPDFTDTQYF.